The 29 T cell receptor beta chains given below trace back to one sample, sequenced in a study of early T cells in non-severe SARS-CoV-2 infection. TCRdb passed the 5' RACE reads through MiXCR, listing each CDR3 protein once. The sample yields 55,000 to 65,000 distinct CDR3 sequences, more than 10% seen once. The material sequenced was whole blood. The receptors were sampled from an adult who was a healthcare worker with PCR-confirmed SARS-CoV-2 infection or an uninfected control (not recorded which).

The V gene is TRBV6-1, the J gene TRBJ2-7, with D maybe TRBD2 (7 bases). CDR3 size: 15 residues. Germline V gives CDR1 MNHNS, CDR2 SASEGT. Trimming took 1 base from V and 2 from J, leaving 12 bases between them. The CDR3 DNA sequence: TGTGCCAGCAGTGAAGGATGGGGGGGGCCCTACGAGCAGTACTTC. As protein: CASSEGWGGPYEQYF.

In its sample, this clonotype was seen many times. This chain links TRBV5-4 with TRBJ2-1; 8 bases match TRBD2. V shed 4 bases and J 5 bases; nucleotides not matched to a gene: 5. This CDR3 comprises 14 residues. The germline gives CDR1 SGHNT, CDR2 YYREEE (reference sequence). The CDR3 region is CASSGLAGNNEQFF. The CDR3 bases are TGTGCCAGCAGCGGGCTAGCGGGTAACAATGAGCAGTTCTTC.

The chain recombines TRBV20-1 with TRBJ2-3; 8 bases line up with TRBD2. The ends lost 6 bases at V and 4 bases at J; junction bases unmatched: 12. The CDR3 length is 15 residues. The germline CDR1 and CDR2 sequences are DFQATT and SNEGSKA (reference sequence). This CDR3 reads CSANWAGGPPDTQYF. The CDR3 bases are TGCAGTGCCAATTGGGCGGGGGGTCCTCCAGATACGCAGTATTTT.

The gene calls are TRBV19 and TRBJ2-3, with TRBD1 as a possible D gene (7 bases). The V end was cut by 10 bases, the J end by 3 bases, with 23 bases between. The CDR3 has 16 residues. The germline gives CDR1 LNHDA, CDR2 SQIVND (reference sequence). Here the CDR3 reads CATTVGGTATTDTQYF. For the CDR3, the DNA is TGTGCCACCACCGTTGGGGGGACAGCCACAACAGATACGCAGTATTTT.

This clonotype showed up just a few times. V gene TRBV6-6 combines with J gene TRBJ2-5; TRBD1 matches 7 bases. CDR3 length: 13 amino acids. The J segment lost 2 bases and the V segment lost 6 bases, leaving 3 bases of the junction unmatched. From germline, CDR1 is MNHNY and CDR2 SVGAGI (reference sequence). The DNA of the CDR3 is TGTGCCAGCAGACCAGGGGGACAAGAGACCCAGTACTTC. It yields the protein CASRPGGQETQYF.

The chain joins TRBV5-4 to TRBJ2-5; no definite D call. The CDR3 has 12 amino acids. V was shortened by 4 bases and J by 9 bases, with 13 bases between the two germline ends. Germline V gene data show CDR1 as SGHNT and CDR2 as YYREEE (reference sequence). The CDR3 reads CASSLPGLAQYF. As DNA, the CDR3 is TGTGCCAGCAGCCTCCCTGGGCTCGCCCAGTACTTC.

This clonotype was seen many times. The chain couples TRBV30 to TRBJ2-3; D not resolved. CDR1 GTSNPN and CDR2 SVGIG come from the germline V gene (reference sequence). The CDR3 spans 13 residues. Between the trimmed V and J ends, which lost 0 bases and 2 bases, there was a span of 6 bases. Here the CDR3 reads CAWSVTSTDTQYF. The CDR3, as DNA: TGTGCCTGGAGTGTAACCTCCACAGATACGCAGTATTTT.

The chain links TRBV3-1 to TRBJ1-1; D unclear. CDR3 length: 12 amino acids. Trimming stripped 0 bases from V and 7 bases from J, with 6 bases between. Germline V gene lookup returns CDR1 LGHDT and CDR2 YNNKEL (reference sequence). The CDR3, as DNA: TGTGCCAGCAGCCAAGAGGGAATTGAAGCTTTCTTT. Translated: CASSQEGIEAFF.

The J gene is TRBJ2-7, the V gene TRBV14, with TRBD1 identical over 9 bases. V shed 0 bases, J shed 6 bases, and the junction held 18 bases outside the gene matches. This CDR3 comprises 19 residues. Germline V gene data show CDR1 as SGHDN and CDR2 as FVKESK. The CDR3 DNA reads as TGTGCCAGCAGCCAAGAGATTGCGGGACAGGGAGCGAAATTTCGCGAGCAGTACTTC. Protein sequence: CASSQEIAGQGAKFREQYF.

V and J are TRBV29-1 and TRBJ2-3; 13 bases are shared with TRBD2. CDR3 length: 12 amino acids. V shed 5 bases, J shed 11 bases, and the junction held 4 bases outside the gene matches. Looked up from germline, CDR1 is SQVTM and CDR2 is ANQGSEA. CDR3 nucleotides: TGCAGCGTTAGGACTAGCGGGGGAATGCAGTATTTT. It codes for CSVRTSGGMQYF.

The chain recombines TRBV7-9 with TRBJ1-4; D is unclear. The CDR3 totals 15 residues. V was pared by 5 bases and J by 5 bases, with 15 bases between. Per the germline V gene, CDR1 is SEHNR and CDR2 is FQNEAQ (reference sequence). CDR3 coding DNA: TGTGCCAGCAGCGACGAATGGGGTTTGAATGAAAAACTGTTTTTT. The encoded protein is CASSDEWGLNEKLFF.

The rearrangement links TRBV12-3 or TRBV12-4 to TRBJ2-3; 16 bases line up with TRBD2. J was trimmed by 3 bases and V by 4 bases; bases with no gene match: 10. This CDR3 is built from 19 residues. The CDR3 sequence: CASSSSGTSGGAGTDTQYF. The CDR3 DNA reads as TGTGCCAGCAGTTCCTCCGGGACTAGCGGGGGGGCCGGGACAGATACGCAGTATTTT.

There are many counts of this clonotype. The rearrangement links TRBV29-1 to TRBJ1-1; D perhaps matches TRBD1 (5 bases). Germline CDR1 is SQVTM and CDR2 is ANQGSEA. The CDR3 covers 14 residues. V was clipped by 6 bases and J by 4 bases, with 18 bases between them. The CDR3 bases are TGCAGCGTCTCCCACCCTCGTGGGGGCACTGAAGCTTTCTTT. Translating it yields CSVSHPRGGTEAFF.

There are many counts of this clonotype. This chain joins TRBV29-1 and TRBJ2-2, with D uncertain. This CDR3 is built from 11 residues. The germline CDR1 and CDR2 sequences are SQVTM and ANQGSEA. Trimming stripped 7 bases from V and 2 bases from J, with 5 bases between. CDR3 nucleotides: TGCAGCGCGTCCAACACCGGGGAGCTGTTTTTT. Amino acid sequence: CSASNTGELFF.

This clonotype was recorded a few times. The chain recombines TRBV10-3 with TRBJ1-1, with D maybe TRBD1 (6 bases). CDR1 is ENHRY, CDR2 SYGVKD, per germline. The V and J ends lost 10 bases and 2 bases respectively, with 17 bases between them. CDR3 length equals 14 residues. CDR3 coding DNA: TGTGCCACGTCGGTCCAGACAGGAAACACTGAAGCTTTCTTT. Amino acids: CATSVQTGNTEAFF.

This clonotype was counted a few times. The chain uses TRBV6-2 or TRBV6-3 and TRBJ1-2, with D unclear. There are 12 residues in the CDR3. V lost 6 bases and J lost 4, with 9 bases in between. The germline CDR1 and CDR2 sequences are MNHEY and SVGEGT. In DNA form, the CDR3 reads TGTGCCAGCAGCCCTGGCGGCTATGGCTACACCTTC. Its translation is CASSPGGYGYTF.

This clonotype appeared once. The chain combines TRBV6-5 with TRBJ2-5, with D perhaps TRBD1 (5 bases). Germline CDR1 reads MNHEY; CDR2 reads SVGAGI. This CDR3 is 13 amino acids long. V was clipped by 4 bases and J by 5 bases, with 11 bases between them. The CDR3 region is CASSSRVGETQYF. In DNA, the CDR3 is TGTGCCAGCAGTTCCAGGGTCGGGGAGACCCAGTACTTC.

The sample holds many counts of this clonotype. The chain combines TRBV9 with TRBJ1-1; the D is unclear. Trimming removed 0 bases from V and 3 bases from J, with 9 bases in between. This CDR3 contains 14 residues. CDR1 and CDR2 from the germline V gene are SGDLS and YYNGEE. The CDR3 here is CASSVAPAYTEAFF. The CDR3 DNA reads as TGTGCCAGCAGCGTAGCGCCAGCCTACACTGAAGCTTTCTTT. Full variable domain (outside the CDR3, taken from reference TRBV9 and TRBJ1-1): DSGVTQTPKHLITATGQRVTLRCSPRSGDLSVYWYQQSLDQGLQFLIQYYNGEERAKGNILERFSAQQFPDLHSELNLSSLELGDSALYFCASSVAPAYTEAFFGQGTRLTVV.

For the CDR3, the DNA is TGTGCCAGCAGCAACCGCGGCGGGACTCCGAACACCGGGGAGCTGTTTTTT. This codes for CASSNRGGTPNTGELFF. The V and J genes are TRBV6-2 or TRBV6-3 and TRBJ2-2, with a tentative D call TRBD2 (6 bases). The CDR3 is 17 residues long. CDR1 MNHEY and CDR2 SVGEGT come from the germline V gene. Trimming took 6 bases from V and 0 from J, leaving 17 bases between them.

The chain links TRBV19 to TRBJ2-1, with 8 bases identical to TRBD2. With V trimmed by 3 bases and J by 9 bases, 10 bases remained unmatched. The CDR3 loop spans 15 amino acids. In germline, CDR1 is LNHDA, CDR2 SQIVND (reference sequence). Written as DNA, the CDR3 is TGTGCCAGTAGTATTAGTTTCGGGGGGGCTCCTGAGCAGTTCTTC. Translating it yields CASSISFGGAPEQFF.

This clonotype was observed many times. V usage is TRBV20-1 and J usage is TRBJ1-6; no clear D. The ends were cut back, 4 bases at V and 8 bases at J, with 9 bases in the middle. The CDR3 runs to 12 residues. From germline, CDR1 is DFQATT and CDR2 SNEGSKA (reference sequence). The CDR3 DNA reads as TGCAGTGCTATGGGCTGGGATTCACCCCTCCACTTT. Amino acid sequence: CSAMGWDSPLHF.

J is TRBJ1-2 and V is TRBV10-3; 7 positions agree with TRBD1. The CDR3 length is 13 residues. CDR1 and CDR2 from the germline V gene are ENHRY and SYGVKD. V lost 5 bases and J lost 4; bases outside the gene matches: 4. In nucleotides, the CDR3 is TGTGCCATCAGTTCGACAGGGATCTATGGCTACACCTTC. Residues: CAISSTGIYGYTF.

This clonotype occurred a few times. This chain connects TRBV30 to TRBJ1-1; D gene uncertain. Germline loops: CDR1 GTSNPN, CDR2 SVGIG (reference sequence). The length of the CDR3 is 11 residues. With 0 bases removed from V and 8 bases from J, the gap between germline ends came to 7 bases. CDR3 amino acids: CAWSVLDEAFF. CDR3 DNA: TGTGCCTGGAGTGTACTTGACGAAGCTTTCTTT.

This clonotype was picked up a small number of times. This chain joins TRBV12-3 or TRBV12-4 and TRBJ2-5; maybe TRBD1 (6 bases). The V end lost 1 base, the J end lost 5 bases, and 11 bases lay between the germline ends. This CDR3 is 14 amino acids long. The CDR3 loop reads CASSLGRQAETQYF. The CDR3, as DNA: TGTGCCAGCAGTTTAGGTAGACAGGCCGAGACCCAGTACTTC.

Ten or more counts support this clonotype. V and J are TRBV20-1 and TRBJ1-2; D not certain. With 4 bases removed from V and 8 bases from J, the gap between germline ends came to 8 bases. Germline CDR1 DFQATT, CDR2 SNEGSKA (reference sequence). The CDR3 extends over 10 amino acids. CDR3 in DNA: TGCAGTGCTATGGCTGGCGGCTACACCTTC. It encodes CSAMAGGYTF.

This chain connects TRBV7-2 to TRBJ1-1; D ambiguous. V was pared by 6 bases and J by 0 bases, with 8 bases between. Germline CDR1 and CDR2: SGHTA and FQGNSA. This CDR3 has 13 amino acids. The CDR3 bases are TGTGCCAGCAGATATAAGTTGAACACTGAAGCTTTCTTT. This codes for CASRYKLNTEAFF.

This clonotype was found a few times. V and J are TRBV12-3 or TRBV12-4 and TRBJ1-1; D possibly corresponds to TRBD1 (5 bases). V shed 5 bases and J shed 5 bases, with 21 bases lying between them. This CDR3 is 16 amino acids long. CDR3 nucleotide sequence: TGTGCCAGCAGTGGGGGACGGGGTCTCGGGATTACTGAAGCTTTCTTT. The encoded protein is CASSGGRGLGITEAFF.

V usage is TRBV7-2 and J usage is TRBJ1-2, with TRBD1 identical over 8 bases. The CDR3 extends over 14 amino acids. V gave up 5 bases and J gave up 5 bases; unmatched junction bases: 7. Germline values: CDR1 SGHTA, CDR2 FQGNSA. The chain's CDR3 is CASSPGGSAYGYTF. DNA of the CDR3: TGTGCCAGCAGCCCAGGGGGCTCCGCTTATGGCTACACCTTC.

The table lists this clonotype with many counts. CDR3 protein: CASSLGQLLETQYF. CDR3 DNA sequence: TGCGCCAGCAGCCTGGGACAATTGTTAGAGACCCAGTACTTC. The chain uses TRBV5-1 and TRBJ2-5; D perhaps matches TRBD1 (6 bases). This CDR3 spans 14 amino acids. V shed 4 bases and J shed 4 bases, with 14 bases lying between them. Germline V lookup: CDR1 SGHRS, CDR2 YFSETQ.